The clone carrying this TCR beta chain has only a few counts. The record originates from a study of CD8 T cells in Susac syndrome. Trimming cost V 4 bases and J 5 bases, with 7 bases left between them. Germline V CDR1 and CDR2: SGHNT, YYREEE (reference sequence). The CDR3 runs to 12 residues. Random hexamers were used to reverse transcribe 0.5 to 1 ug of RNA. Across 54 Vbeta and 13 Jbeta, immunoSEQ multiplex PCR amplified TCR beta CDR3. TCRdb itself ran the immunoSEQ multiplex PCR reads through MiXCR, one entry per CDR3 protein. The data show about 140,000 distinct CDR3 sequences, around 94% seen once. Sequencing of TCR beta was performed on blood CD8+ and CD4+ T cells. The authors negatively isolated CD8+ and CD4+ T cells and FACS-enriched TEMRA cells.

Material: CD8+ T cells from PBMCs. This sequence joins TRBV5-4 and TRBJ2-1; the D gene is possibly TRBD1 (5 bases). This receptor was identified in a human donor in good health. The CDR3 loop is CASSRQNNEQFF. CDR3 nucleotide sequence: TGTGCCAGCAGCCGACAGAACAATGAGCAGTTCTTC.